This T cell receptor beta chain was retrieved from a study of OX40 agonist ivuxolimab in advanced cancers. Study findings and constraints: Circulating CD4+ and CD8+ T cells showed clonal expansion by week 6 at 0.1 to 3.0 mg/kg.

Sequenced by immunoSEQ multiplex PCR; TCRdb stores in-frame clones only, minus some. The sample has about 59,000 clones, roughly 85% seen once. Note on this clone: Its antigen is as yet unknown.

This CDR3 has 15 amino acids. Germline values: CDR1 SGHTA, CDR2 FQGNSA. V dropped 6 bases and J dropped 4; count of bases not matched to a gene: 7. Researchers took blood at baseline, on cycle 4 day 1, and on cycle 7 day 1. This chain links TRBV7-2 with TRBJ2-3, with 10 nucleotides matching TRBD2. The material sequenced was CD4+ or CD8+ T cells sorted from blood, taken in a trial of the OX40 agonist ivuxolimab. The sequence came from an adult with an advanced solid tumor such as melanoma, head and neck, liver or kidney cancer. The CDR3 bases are TGTGCCAGCAGACCCGCGGGACTAGCGTCAGATACGCAGTATTTT. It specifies CASRPAGLASDTQYF.